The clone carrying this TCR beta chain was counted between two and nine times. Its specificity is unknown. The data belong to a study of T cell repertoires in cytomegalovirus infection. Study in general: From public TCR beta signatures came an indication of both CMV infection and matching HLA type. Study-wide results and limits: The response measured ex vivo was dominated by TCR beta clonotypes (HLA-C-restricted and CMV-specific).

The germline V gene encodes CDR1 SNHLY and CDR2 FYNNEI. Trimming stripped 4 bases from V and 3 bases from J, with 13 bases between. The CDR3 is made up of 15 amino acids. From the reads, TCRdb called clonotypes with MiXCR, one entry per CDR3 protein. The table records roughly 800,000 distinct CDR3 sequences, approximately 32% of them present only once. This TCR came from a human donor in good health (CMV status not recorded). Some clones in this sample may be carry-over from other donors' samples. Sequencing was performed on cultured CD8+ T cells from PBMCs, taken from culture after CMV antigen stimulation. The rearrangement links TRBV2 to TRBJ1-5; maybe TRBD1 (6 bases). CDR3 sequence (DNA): TGTGCCAGCAGTGGGGGGGCGCGGTTCAATCAGCCCCAGCATTTT. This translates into CASSGGARFNQPQHF.